These 26 T cell receptor beta chains originate from one sample sequenced in a study of PD-1 blockade in classical Hodgkin lymphoma. Time point reported: cycle 4 day 1 (C4D1), after 5 to 7 weeks of nivolumab. In every patient, relapse followed autologous stem cell transplantation, while exposure to brentuximab vedotin differed. Magnetic negative selection of thawed PBMCs was the method by which CD4+ T cells were purified. Sequencing was performed with immunoSEQ multiplex PCR; in TCRdb, only in-frame clones are kept and a portion is missing. The sample has tens of thousands of clones, 86% seen once. Here the sequenced sample was CD4+ T cells from blood, taken before the fourth cycle of nivolumab. These receptors were collected from a human donor with classical Hodgkin lymphoma.

The chain couples TRBV12-5 to TRBJ2-3; 11 nucleotides line up with TRBD2. CDR3 length: 16 residues. The V gene end was trimmed by 3 bases and the J gene end by 6 bases; junction bases not matched to a gene: 8. The germline CDR1 and CDR2 sequences are LGHNT and FRNRAP. CDR3 bases: TGTGCTAGTGGTTTTTCCGCGACTAGCGGGATCGATACGCAGTATTTT. Translation gives CASGFSATSGIDTQYF.

This chain connects TRBV15 to TRBJ2-7; the D is unclear. CDR3 size: 13 residues. Germline assignment: CDR1 LNHNV and CDR2 YYDKDF (reference sequence). Trimming took 3 bases from V and 3 from J, leaving 9 bases between them. CDR3 protein: CATSSLPHYEQYF. The CDR3 DNA follows: TGTGCCACCAGCAGCCTTCCCCACTACGAGCAGTACTTC. Variable domain in full (rest from reference TRBV15 and TRBJ2-7): DAMVIQNPRYQVTQFGKPVTLSCSQTLNHNVMYWYQQKSSQAPKLLFHYYDKDFNNEADTPDNFQSRRPNTSFCFLDIRSPGLGDTAMYLCATSSLPHYEQYFGPGTRLTVT.

V gene TRBV28 combines with J gene TRBJ1-2, with a tentative D call TRBD1 (6 bases). The CDR3 extends over 16 amino acids. Germline V gives CDR1 MDHEN, CDR2 SYDVKM. Trimming took off 5 bases at V and 5 bases at J, with 21 bases between the two ends. The CDR3 region has the DNA TGTGCCAGCAGTCCCCCCACTCGACAGGACGTATATGGCTACACCTTC. It is translated as CASSPPTRQDVYGYTF.

The J gene is TRBJ2-5, the V gene TRBV11-3; D is perhaps TRBD1 (7 bases). The V and J ends lost 5 bases and 4 bases respectively, with 14 bases between them. CDR1 SGHNT and CDR2 YENEEA come from the germline V gene. CDR3 length equals 14 residues. This chain's CDR3 is CASSPGGTAETQYF. The CDR3 DNA is TGTGCCAGCAGCCCCGGCGGGACAGCAGAGACCCAGTACTTC.

This chain connects TRBV6-6 to TRBJ1-3; D not resolved. The germline V gene encodes CDR1 MNHNY and CDR2 SVGAGI (reference sequence). The CDR3 has 15 residues. Trimming took off 0 bases at V and 8 bases at J, with 14 bases between the two ends. CDR3 bases: TGTGCCAGCAGTTACTCGACCAGCCCGGGTGACACCATATATTTT. It translates to CASSYSTSPGDTIYF.

The J gene is TRBJ2-2, the V gene TRBV7-3, with 9 nucleotides matching TRBD2. CDR3 length: 17 amino acids. The V segment lost 3 bases and the J segment 1 base; nucleotides outside the gene matches: 6. CDR1 SGHTA and CDR2 FQGTGA come from the germline V gene. The CDR3 nucleotides read TGTGCCAGCAGCTTGAGAGTACTAGCGGGGAACACCGGGGAGCTGTTTTTT. Amino acid sequence: CASSLRVLAGNTGELFF.

The table lists this clone with a few counts. The chain has TRBV6-1 and TRBJ1-4; D is uncertain. The CDR3 length is 12 residues. V was pared by 3 bases and J by 10 bases, with 9 bases between. Germline CDR1 reads MNHNS; CDR2 reads SASEGT. The CDR3 coding sequence is TGTGCCAGCAGTGAGTTGTGGGGAAAACTGTTTTTT. Translation gives CASSELWGKLFF.

The V and J genes are TRBV5-5 and TRBJ2-7; 8 bases line up with TRBD1. Germline V gene sequence: CDR1 SGHKS, CDR2 YYEKEE (reference sequence). This CDR3 has 14 amino acids. The J segment lost 3 bases and the V segment lost 4 bases, leaving 6 bases of the junction unmatched. As DNA, the CDR3 is TGTGCCAGCAGCCTCCGGACAGGGCGCTACGAGCAGTACTTC. Translation gives CASSLRTGRYEQYF.

This clone was picked up a small number of times. This chain links TRBV6-1 with TRBJ2-7; TRBD1 might be the D (6 bases). The CDR3 runs to 13 residues. The germline V gene encodes CDR1 MNHNS and CDR2 SASEGT. With 7 bases removed from V and 0 bases from J, the gap between germline ends came to 10 bases. As DNA, the CDR3 is TGTGCCAGCACAAGGGACATCTCCTACGAGCAGTACTTC. It codes for CASTRDISYEQYF.

This clone appeared once. The chain is built from TRBV6-6 and TRBJ1-4; D is unclear. CDR1 and CDR2 from the germline V gene are MNHNY and SVGAGI (reference sequence). Deletions cut 0 bases from V and 7 bases from J, with 9 bases between. The CDR3 sequence is 14 residues long. This CDR3 is CASSYSGSGEKLFF. Here the CDR3 DNA reads TGTGCCAGCAGTTACTCGGGGTCTGGTGAAAAACTGTTTTTT.

The sample holds one count of this clone. The gene calls are TRBV11-2 and TRBJ2-3, with D tentatively TRBD1 (5 bases). This CDR3 has 12 residues. The V end lost 7 bases, the J end lost 3 bases, and 8 bases lay between the germline ends. CDR1 and CDR2 (germline): SGHAT, FQNNGV. Here the CDR3 reads CASTRATDTQYF. The DNA of the CDR3 is TGTGCCAGCACCAGGGCGACAGATACGCAGTATTTT.

This clone was counted only a few times. The chain recombines TRBV11-2 with TRBJ2-5; D possibly corresponds to TRBD1 (5 bases). V was trimmed by 1 base and J by 0 bases, leaving 18 bases between them. Per the germline V gene, CDR1 is SGHAT and CDR2 is FQNNGV. CDR3 length: 18 amino acids. The CDR3 DNA follows: TGTGCCAGCAGCTTAGGAGAGGCACAGGTCACCAACCAAGAGACCCAGTACTTC. Translating gives CASSLGEAQVTNQETQYF.

This clone has just one count. The genes are TRBV7-9 and TRBJ1-2; the D is unclear. Deletions cut 6 bases from V and 2 bases from J, with 16 bases between. Germline CDR1 and CDR2: SEHNR and FQNEAQ (reference sequence). CDR3 length: 15 amino acids. The CDR3 loop reads CASSVEGGINYGYTF. The CDR3 coding sequence is TGTGCCAGCAGTGTCGAGGGAGGCATCAACTATGGCTACACCTTC.

The chain is built from TRBV7-9 and TRBJ1-4; no firm D call. This CDR3 is 17 amino acids long. The germline gives CDR1 SEHNR, CDR2 FQNEAQ (reference sequence). The V and J ends lost 2 bases and 5 bases respectively, with 18 bases between them. CDR3 nucleotide sequence: TGTGCCAGCAGCTTACGGGTCAACGTTGGCGGGAATGAAAAACTGTTTTTT. It yields the protein CASSLRVNVGGNEKLFF.

The V and J genes are TRBV28 and TRBJ2-7; TRBD2 matches at 9 bases. CDR3 size: 17 residues. Germline loops: CDR1 MDHEN, CDR2 SYDVKM. Trimming took 4 bases from V and 1 from J; bases not matched to a gene: 11. The CDR3 is CASSSRVGTSSSYEQYF. Here the CDR3 DNA reads TGTGCCAGCAGTTCCAGGGTCGGGACTAGCAGTTCCTACGAGCAGTACTTC.

This clone was seen once. This chain uses TRBV5-1 with TRBJ1-1, with D possibly TRBD1 on 5 matching bases. This CDR3 comprises 15 residues. V shed 0 bases and J shed 3 bases, with 12 bases lying between them. Germline V gives CDR1 SGHRS, CDR2 YFSETQ. The CDR3 here is CASSLAGTVYTEAFF. In nucleotides, the CDR3 is TGCGCCAGCAGCTTGGCCGGGACGGTTTACACTGAAGCTTTCTTT.

The chain combines TRBV16 with TRBJ2-4; D gene uncertain. Trimming shortened V by 0 bases and J by 1 base, and 13 bases separated the two germline ends. The CDR3 is made up of 17 amino acids. From germline, CDR1 is KGHSY and CDR2 FQNENV. This chain's CDR3 is CASSQSGLSMAKNIQYF. In DNA form, the CDR3 reads TGTGCCAGCAGCCAATCCGGCCTATCTATGGCCAAAAACATTCAGTACTTC.

Concerning this clone itself: The junction differs from germline at one of its ends, possibly a read error. CDR3 sequence (DNA): TGTGCCAGTAGTTGGGCTGCGGGGCTGATCTTC. It translates to CASSWAAGLIF. The chain uses TRBV19 and TRBJ2-1; D is perhaps TRBD2 (6 bases). The CDR3 consists of 11 residues. Looked up from germline, CDR1 is LNHDA and CDR2 is SQIVND (reference sequence).

The chain couples TRBV28 to TRBJ2-7; the D gene is possibly TRBD2 (6 bases). The CDR3 is 11 residues long. V was clipped by 3 bases and J by 10 bases, with 10 bases between them. CDR1 and CDR2 from the germline V gene are MDHEN and SYDVKM. CDR3 in amino acids: CASSFAGSQYF. CDR3 nucleotides: TGTGCCAGCAGTTTTGCGGGGAGTCAGTACTTC.

This clone was seen a few times. The rearrangement joins TRBV7-9 to TRBJ1-6, with 8 bases matching TRBD1. This CDR3 contains 15 residues. Germline values: CDR1 SEHNR, CDR2 FQNEAQ (reference sequence). J was trimmed by 7 bases and V by 2 bases; bases with no gene match: 4. The CDR3 region is CASSLYRDRNSPLHF. The CDR3 nucleotides read TGTGCCAGCAGCTTATACCGGGACAGGAATTCACCCCTCCACTTT.

The rearrangement links TRBV28 to TRBJ2-7; 11 nucleotides match TRBD1. Germline CDR1 and CDR2: MDHEN and SYDVKM. The junction had 12 bases not matched to a gene; V was cut back by 4 bases and J by 4 bases. This CDR3 has 17 amino acids. CDR3 DNA sequence: TGTGCCAGCAGTTCCGTCCCGGGACAGGGGGGTGGTTACGAGCAGTACTTC. This codes for CASSSVPGQGGGYEQYF.

This chain connects TRBV28 to TRBJ1-1; no clear D gene. V gave up 6 bases and J gave up 1 base, with 15 bases separating them. The CDR3 covers 15 residues. Germline V gives CDR1 MDHEN, CDR2 SYDVKM. The CDR3 loop is CASSGPGSPNTEAFF. CDR3 coding DNA: TGTGCCAGCAGCGGACCCGGGTCACCGAACACTGAAGCTTTCTTT.

This clone has more than one count but fewer than ten. The rearrangement links TRBV20-1 to TRBJ1-2; no reliable D call. The germline V gene has CDR1 DFQATT and CDR2 SNEGSKA (reference sequence). This CDR3 spans 11 amino acids. The V and J ends lost 8 bases and 6 bases respectively, with 13 bases between them. In DNA, the CDR3 is TGCAGTCCCCACGACGGCGATGGCTACACCTTC. It translates to CSPHDGDGYTF.

The genes are TRBV28 and TRBJ2-7, with TRBD2 identical over 7 bases. After removal of 6 bases from V and 0 bases from J, the junction contained 11 bases not matched to a gene. Germline V gene data show CDR1 as MDHEN and CDR2 as SYDVKM. This CDR3 comprises 16 residues. The CDR3 region has the DNA TGTGCCAGCAGCTCCGCCGCGGGCGGGAGCTCCTACGAGCAGTACTTC. Protein product: CASSSAAGGSSYEQYF.

Of note for this clone: Sequence at one end of the junction differs from germline and may be a read error. The rearrangement uses TRBV7-2 and TRBJ2-7, with TRBD2 identical over 12 bases. CDR3 size: 14 residues. Per germline, CDR1 SGHTA and CDR2 FQGNSA. The CDR3 loop reads CASSLAGGGYEQYF. The CDR3 DNA reads TGTGCCAGCAGCCTAGCGGGGGGGGGCTACGAGCAGTACTTC.

V is TRBV18 and J is TRBJ1-3; D unclear. The length of the CDR3 is 17 residues. In germline, CDR1 is KGHSH, CDR2 LQKENI. V was shortened by 5 bases and J by 0 bases, with 17 bases between the two germline ends. The CDR3 nucleotides read TGTGCCAGCTCATCCTACCACGTGGCGGACTCTGGAAACACCATATATTTT. This translates into CASSSYHVADSGNTIYF.